Sequencing of this T cell receptor (beta chain) was carried out in a study of early T cells in non-severe SARS-CoV-2 infection. For the study at large: Sequencing input comprised bulk RNA from unsorted whole blood; chain pairing was not available.

The protocol attached unique molecular identifiers to individual cDNA molecules. Using its own MiXCR run on the 5' RACE reads, TCRdb lists one record per CDR3 protein. The sample holds some 22,000 distinct CDR3 sequences, roughly 5.3% seen once. The CDR3 loop spans 13 amino acids. Germline lookup yields CDR1 SGHRS and CDR2 YFSETQ. The ends lost 1 base at V and 8 bases at J; junction bases unmatched: 3. Study findings and constraints: Lookups in VDJdb leaned toward anti-spike CD8 responses and missed private and CD4 specificities.

This clonotype has only a few counts. Its specificity is not known. The sequencing sample was made of whole blood. This receptor was obtained from an adult who was a healthcare worker with PCR-confirmed SARS-CoV-2 infection or an uninfected control (not recorded which). The V call is TRBV5-1, the J call TRBJ2-1; 7 bases align to TRBD2. The CDR3: CASSLPGLDEQFF. The CDR3 DNA sequence: TGCGCCAGCAGCTTGCCCGGACTAGATGAGCAGTTCTTC.